This record looks at one T cell receptor (beta chain) sequence and its context. At least ten counts were recorded for this clonotype. Its antigen remains undetermined. Base qualities are not recorded, but no much larger clone differs from it by a single base. Clipping removes 1 base from V and 11 bases from J, with 7 as the unmatched junction base count. Via the germline V gene (reference sequence), CDR1 is LGHDT and CDR2 YNNKEL. The CDR3, from cysteine to phenylalanine, totals 13 residues. Only CDR3 DNA is held: 39 bases, read in frame from base 1. SuperScript III was used to reverse transcribe 500 ng RNA with primers targeting the alpha and beta constant regions. Separate alpha and beta chain libraries were made by chain-specific third strand synthesis with multiplexing indices. To avoid primer bias, the protocol used one single primer pair to amplify every rearrangement within a chain, and the protocol also attached molecular barcodes to each cDNA molecule. Purified cDNA was joined by T4 RNA Ligase 1 to a 5' RACE adapter carrying a random hexamer and the SP2 sequencing primer site. With slow temperature ramps used to favor optimal annealing, second strand synthesis was primed from the SP2 site with Phusion polymerase. The 12-nucleotide barcode on each molecule comprised two random hexamer sequences, both introduced before amplification and concatenated. An amplification PCR of around 25 cycles with P5s and P7 primers came after a short first PCR that had added P5 and P7 adapter elements plus a second index. In total the libraries went through roughly 29 PCR cycles, after which the libraries were quantified on a Qubit, sized on a Bioanalyzer, and diluted to roughly 4.2 nM. Sequencing of the normalized libraries was performed on an Illumina MiSeq with 2 x 250 paired-end kits. Reverse transcription reactions were cleaned up on MinElute columns and eluted into approximately 10 ul Tris-Cl. The adapter ligations were run for roughly 25 hours at 16 degrees C, and AMPure XP beads at a 1:1 ratio were afterwards used to clean them. In the source study's methods: Demultiplexed FASTQ files were processed with a modified Decombinator by which V, J, insert and barcode information was output. Sequences sharing a barcode but differing from the dominant sequence were discarded as errors, and barcodes clustered at Levenshtein distance 3 were counted to estimate original cDNA molecules. The R packages ineq, vegan, igraph and RCytoscape were used for downstream analyses, together with IMGT nomenclature and CDR3 definitions. The authors computed V gene usage over distinct sequences and counted each TCR a single time to avoid skew from clonal expansion. Unique CDR3 amino acid sequences within a donor were connected in similarity networks whenever two sequences differed by a single Levenshtein edit. The authors compiled published HIV-specific CDR3s (about 99 alpha, roughly 650 beta) and CMV-specific CDR3s (about 14 alpha, roughly 250 beta) and searched for them in the repertoires. Random subsampling to size-matched repertoires demonstrated that the decreased diversity in patients did not result from their lower sequence numbers. Starting from the raw public reads, TCRdb applied fastp trimming at Q25, assembled clones with MiXCR and retained in-frame beta chains. Rows matching on CDR3 protein sequence are summarized as one entry with the most common DNA and genes. The V and J calls and clone size come from TCRdb's table, not from the authors' own analysis. Across this sample there are 10,000 to 15,000 distinct CDR3 sequences, with approximately 9.1% seen only once. Around 22% of the sample is taken by the ten largest.

These data originate in a study of HIV-infected patients and healthy controls (dated by TCRdb to the mid-2010s). Some background on the complete study: After three months of therapy, CD4 counts in most of the 16 patients increased to a modest but significant degree while remaining below normal ranges. The question the study tested was whether immune perturbation and reconstitution could be captured by deep TCR repertoire sequencing of small blood samples from HIV patients. CD8 counts did not change consistently during early therapy, while the CD4:CD8 ratio increased slightly. Relative to controls, total CDR3 counts per chain did not differ significantly, and patients lacked overall T-cell lymphocytopenia. An undetectable viral load was attained by 11 of 16 patients by the second bleed and by all patients after a further year of therapy.

Summary of the overall study and its limitations: During therapy, HIV-associated CDR3s significantly decreased in frequency, while CMV-associated CDR3s did not change significantly, though most became more frequent. Significantly different mean usage between HIV-infected patients and controls was observed for eight alpha and eight beta V genes. Processing was restricted to sixteen HIV-infected individuals, which the authors judged to be a major constraint on the generalizability of the findings. HIV-infected repertoires showed significantly elevated mean Gini indices relative to controls, which possibly reflects oligoclonality. HLA typing of donors was not performed in the study. Healthy controls shared more CDR3s between individuals than HIV+ patients, by Jaccard index and by count of highly shared sequences. Differing numbers of distinct sequences in patients and controls hindered comparison, and size-matching assigned excessive weight to rare events in the HIV-infected data. Alpha-chain CDR3s from MAIT cells appeared at high frequency in healthy controls but were severely depleted in HIV+ repertoires. The pairing of alpha and beta chains was not determined in the samples. Healthy control repertoires showed roughly threefold more distinct CDR3s and higher Shannon diversity than untreated HIV+ repertoires. Slight age and sex profile differences between the study cohorts did not explain the observed diversity differences. Using whole blood restricted sequencing depth and prevented separating the dynamics of distinct T-cell subpopulations. In HIV-infected patients, the apparent post-therapy recovery of the Gini index was not replicated in size-matched repertoire data.

Whole blood was used without cell fractionation, so the repertoire reflected all unsorted peripheral T cells. For RNA extraction, a roughly 2.7 ml sample of peripheral blood was drawn into Tempus tubes. The first sixteen eligible patients were processed from the enrolled HIV-infected adults, who had not yet received antiretroviral therapy and were about to begin treatment. Enrollment excluded patients who had febrile or AIDS-related illness, tumors, hepatitis B or C coinfection, immunomodulatory therapy, recent vaccination or treatment interruptions. The TURBO-DNase kit was used to remove leftover genomic DNA, and GLOBINclear was used to deplete globin mRNA. Pretreatment blood from HIV-infected patients was collected just before antiretroviral therapy was started.

The source is an adult with HIV infection. The donor label of this sample is uncertain. The material sequenced was blood, taken before antiretroviral therapy. The chain employs TRBV3-1 and TRBJ1-1; 7 nucleotides in the junction match TRBD1. The nucleotides read TGTGCCAGCAGCCAAGTAGGCCAGGGGGACGCTTTCTTT. Translated, this gives CASSQVGQGDAFF.